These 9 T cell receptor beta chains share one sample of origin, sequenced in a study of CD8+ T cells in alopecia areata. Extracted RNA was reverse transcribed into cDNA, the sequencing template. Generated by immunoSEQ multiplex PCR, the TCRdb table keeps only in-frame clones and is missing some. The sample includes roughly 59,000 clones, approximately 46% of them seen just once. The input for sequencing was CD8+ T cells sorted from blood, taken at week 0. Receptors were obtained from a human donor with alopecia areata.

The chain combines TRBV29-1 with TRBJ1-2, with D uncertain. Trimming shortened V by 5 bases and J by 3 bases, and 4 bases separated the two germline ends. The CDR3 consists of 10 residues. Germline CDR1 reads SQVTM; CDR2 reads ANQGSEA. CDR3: CSVSDYGYTF. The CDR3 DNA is TGCAGCGTTTCGGACTATGGCTACACCTTC.

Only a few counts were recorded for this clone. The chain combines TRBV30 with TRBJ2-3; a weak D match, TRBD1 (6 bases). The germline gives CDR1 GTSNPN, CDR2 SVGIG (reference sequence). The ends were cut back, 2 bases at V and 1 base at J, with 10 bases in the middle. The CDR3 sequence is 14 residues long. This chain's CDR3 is CAWSSGDGTDTQYF. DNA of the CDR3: TGTGCCTGGAGTTCAGGGGACGGCACAGATACGCAGTATTTT. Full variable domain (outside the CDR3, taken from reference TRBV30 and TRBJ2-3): SQTIHQWPATLVQPVGSPLSLECTVEGTSNPNLYWYRQAAGRGLQLLFYSVGIGQISSEVPQNLSASRPQDRQFILSSKKLLLSDSGFYLCAWSSGDGTDTQYFGPGTRLTVL.

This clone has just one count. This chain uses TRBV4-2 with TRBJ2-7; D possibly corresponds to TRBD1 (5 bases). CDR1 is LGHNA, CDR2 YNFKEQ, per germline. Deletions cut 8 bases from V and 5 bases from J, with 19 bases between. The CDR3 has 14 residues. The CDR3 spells CASQKSQGMNEQYF. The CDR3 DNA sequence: TGTGCCAGCCAAAAGTCGCAGGGAATGAACGAGCAGTACTTC.

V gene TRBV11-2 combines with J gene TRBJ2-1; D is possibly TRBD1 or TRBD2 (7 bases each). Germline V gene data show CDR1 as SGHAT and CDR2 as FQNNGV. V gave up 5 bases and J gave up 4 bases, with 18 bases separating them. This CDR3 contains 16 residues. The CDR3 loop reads CASSQEGGTAYNEQFF. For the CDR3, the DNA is TGTGCCAGCAGCCAAGAGGGGGGGACAGCTTACAATGAGCAGTTCTTC.

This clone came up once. CDR3 in amino acids: CASSFGLGGGEQFF. Written as DNA, the CDR3 is TGTGCCAGCAGTTTTGGCCTAGGAGGTGGAGAGCAGTTCTTC. The V gene is TRBV6-1, the J gene TRBJ2-1; perhaps TRBD2 as D (5 bases). This CDR3 has 14 residues. V shed 5 bases and J shed 10 bases, with 18 bases lying between them. In germline, CDR1 is MNHNS, CDR2 SASEGT.

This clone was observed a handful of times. The CDR3 DNA follows: TGCAGCGTTGTCGGGAGGGACGGCACAGATACGCAGTATTTT. Its protein product is CSVVGRDGTDTQYF. The chain joins TRBV29-1 to TRBJ2-3; TRBD2 aligns across 8 bases. V dropped 4 bases and J dropped 1; count of bases not matched to a gene: 4. The CDR3 has 14 residues. CDR1 and CDR2 from the germline V gene are SQVTM and ANQGSEA.

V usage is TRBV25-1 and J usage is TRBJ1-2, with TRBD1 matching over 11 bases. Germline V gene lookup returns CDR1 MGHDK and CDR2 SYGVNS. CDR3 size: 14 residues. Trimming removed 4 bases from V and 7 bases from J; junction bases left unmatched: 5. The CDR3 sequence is CASSAGQGALGYTF. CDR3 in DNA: TGTGCCAGCAGTGCCGGACAGGGGGCTCTTGGCTACACCTTC.

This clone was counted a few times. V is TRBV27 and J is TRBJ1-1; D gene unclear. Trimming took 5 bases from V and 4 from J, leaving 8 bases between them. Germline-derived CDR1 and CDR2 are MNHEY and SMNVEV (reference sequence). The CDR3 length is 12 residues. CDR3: CASSAIGTEAFF. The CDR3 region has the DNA TGTGCCAGCAGTGCGATCGGCACTGAAGCTTTCTTT.

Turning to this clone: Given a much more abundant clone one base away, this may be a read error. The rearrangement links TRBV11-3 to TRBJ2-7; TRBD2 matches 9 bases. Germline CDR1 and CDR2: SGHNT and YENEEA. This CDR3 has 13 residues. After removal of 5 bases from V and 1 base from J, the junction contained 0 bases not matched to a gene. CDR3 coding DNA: TGTGCCAGCAGCCTAGCGGGGTCCTACGAGCAGTACTTC. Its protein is CASSLAGSYEQYF.